These 24 T cell receptor beta chains came from one sample sequenced in a study of cytomegalovirus exposure and HLA in healthy donors. Amplification used 60 Vbeta primers and 13 Jbeta primers. Here immunoSEQ multiplex PCR was the method, and the copy in TCRdb shows in-frame clones only, minus some. Here the sample spans about 140,000 clones, 61% being singletons. Sequencing input: PBMCs. The source of these receptors is a male donor in good health and CMV-seronegative.

The chain has TRBV29-1 and TRBJ2-6, with a weak D call TRBD1 (7 bases). Germline CDR1 is SQVTM and CDR2 is ANQGSEA. The length of the CDR3 is 18 residues. V gave up 5 bases and J gave up 0 bases, with 20 bases separating them. The CDR3 DNA sequence: TGCAGCGTTTCGACTCTGCAGGGGGGATACTCTGGGGCCAACGTCCTGACTTTC. This codes for CSVSTLQGGYSGANVLTF.

This clone was counted between two and nine times. This chain links TRBV29-1 with TRBJ1-2; 10 bases are shared with TRBD1. The CDR3 runs to 15 residues. The V gene's germline CDR1 is SQVTM and CDR2 ANQGSEA. The V and J ends lost 5 bases and 0 bases, in that order; junction bases with no gene match: 6. This CDR3 reads CSVLGQGPPNYGYTF. In nucleotides, the CDR3 is TGCAGCGTTCTGGGACAGGGGCCTCCTAACTATGGCTACACCTTC. The full variable domain, in which reference TRBV29-1 and TRBJ1-2 provide the parts outside the CDR3, is SAVISQKPSRDICQRGTSLTIQCQVDSQVTMMFWYRQQPGQSLTLIATANQGSEATYESGFVIDKFPISRPNLTFSTLTVSNMSPEDSSIYLCSVLGQGPPNYGYTFGSGTRLTVV.

This clone was seen a handful of times. The rearrangement uses TRBV29-1 and TRBJ2-1; D possibly corresponds to TRBD1 (5 bases). Deletions cut 3 bases from V and 3 bases from J, with 6 bases between. Germline-derived CDR1 and CDR2 are SQVTM and ANQGSEA. The CDR3 runs to 12 residues. For the CDR3, the DNA is TGCAGCGTTGACCAGGGCTACAATGAGCAGTTCTTC. It yields the protein CSVDQGYNEQFF.

The table lists this clone with a few counts. The gene calls are TRBV10-1 and TRBJ2-3; 8 bases are a match to TRBD1. The CDR3 runs 14 residues. J was trimmed by 6 bases and V by 3 bases; bases with no gene match: 5. CDR1 WNHNN and CDR2 SYGVQD come from the germline V gene (reference sequence). The DNA of the CDR3 is TGCGCCAGCAGTGACCCAGGGGGCTTGGATACGCAGTATTTT. Amino acids: CASSDPGGLDTQYF.

In its sample, this clone was seen a few times. J is TRBJ2-6 and V is TRBV7-9; TRBD1 matches at 11 bases. There are 19 residues in the CDR3. With 5 bases clipped from V and 4 bases from J, the junction kept 13 bases outside the gene matches. Germline CDR1 reads SEHNR; CDR2 reads FQNEAQ (reference sequence). The CDR3 spells CASSHPPGTGGTGANVLTF. CDR3 DNA sequence: TGTGCCAGCAGCCACCCCCCCGGGACAGGGGGTACAGGGGCCAACGTCCTGACTTTC.

This clone was counted a few times. The V call is TRBV4-2, the J call TRBJ1-1; no definite D call. V lost 3 bases and J 1 base, leaving 9 bases between the germline ends. The germline CDR1 and CDR2 sequences are LGHNA and YNFKEQ. The CDR3 is made up of 14 amino acids. The CDR3 bases are TGTGCCAGCAGCCATTATACAGCGAACACTGAAGCTTTCTTT. Encoded protein: CASSHYTANTEAFF.

The V call is TRBV6-1, the J call TRBJ1-5; D remains ambiguous. This CDR3 contains 13 residues. The germline gives CDR1 MNHNS, CDR2 SASEGT. Trimming took off 4 bases at V and 5 bases at J, with 9 bases between the two ends. The CDR3 is CASSVEFHQPQHF. The CDR3 coding sequence is TGTGCCAGCAGTGTTGAGTTTCATCAGCCCCAGCATTTT.

This chain uses TRBV29-1 with TRBJ2-7, with D uncertain. In germline, CDR1 is SQVTM, CDR2 ANQGSEA. Trimming took 6 bases from V and 4 from J, leaving 13 bases between them. CDR3 size: 12 residues. Here the CDR3 DNA reads TGCAGCGTATCAGGTTTTTTTTACGAGCAGTACTTC. Its translation is CSVSGFFYEQYF.

V usage is TRBV6-5 and J usage is TRBJ2-7; tentatively, D is TRBD1 (6 bases). CDR1 MNHEY and CDR2 SVGAGI come from the germline V gene. The length of the CDR3 is 14 residues. Trimming removed 2 bases at V and 2 bases at J, with 10 bases between. CDR3: CASSYQGQTYEQYF. The CDR3 region has the DNA TGTGCCAGCAGTTACCAAGGACAGACCTACGAGCAGTACTTC.

This chain connects TRBV7-8 to TRBJ2-7; 12 nucleotides match TRBD2. Germline V gene data show CDR1 as SGHVS and CDR2 as FQNEAQ. Losses at the gene ends were 6 bases for V and 6 bases for J; bases not matched to a gene: 9. This CDR3 is built from 15 residues. The CDR3 DNA sequence: TGTGCCAGCAGGACCGCGACTAGCGGGGGTAGCGAGCAGTACTTC. As protein: CASRTATSGGSEQYF.

The chain couples TRBV4-3 to TRBJ1-1; tentatively, D is TRBD1 (6 bases). Germline V lookup: CDR1 LGHNA, CDR2 YSLEER. V was trimmed by 1 base and J by 2 bases, leaving 20 bases between them. This CDR3 contains 18 residues. The CDR3 DNA is TGCGCCAGCAGCCAAGGGAATCCGGCGACAGGCTTAAACACTGAAGCTTTCTTT. As protein: CASSQGNPATGLNTEAFF.

The rearrangement uses TRBV4-1 and TRBJ1-6, with D maybe TRBD1 (6 bases). The CDR3 is 20 amino acids. Germline-derived CDR1 and CDR2 are MGHRA and YSYEKL. Trimming pared 1 base from V and 9 bases from J, leaving 28 bases between. The CDR3 is CASSQGVLLGTSLGGSPLHF. In DNA form, the CDR3 reads TGCGCCAGCAGCCAAGGTGTGCTTTTAGGGACATCTCTTGGAGGTTCACCCCTCCACTTT.

V is TRBV11-2 and J is TRBJ1-3; 8 nucleotides align to TRBD1. Germline CDR1 and CDR2: SGHAT and FQNNGV. Losses at the gene ends were 5 bases for V and 2 bases for J; bases not matched to a gene: 8. The CDR3 is 16 residues long. CDR3 protein: CASSNLRTGPGNTIYF. DNA for the CDR3: TGTGCCAGCAGCAACTTAAGGACAGGGCCTGGAAACACCATATATTTT.

Concerning this clone itself: Relative to the germline gene, one junction end is altered; a read error may explain this. This sequence joins TRBV11-2 and TRBJ1-4; D perhaps matches TRBD1 (6 bases). The V gene's germline CDR1 is SGHAT and CDR2 FQNNGV. The CDR3 totals 19 residues. This CDR3 reads CASSPYRNPGTTTNEELFF. DNA of the CDR3: TGTGCCAGCAGCCCATACCGAAACCCCGGGACAACAACTAATGAAGAACTGTTTTTT.

The chain has TRBV7-9 and TRBJ2-5, with D possibly matching TRBD1 (6 bases). V was clipped by 2 bases and J by 2 bases, with 9 bases between them. Germline V CDR1 and CDR2: SEHNR, FQNEAQ (reference sequence). This CDR3 is built from 14 residues. The DNA for the CDR3 is TGTGCCAGCAGCTTATTGACAGGACAAGAGACCCAGTACTTC. Its protein product is CASSLLTGQETQYF.

This clone occurred a few times. The rearrangement joins TRBV9 to TRBJ2-3; 9 bases map to TRBD2. The CDR3 totals 15 residues. Unmatched junction bases numbered 5, after V lost 0 bases and J lost 6 bases. Germline-derived CDR1 and CDR2 are SGDLS and YYNGEE. CDR3 residues: CASSVEAGGRDTQYF. The CDR3 coding sequence is TGTGCCAGCAGCGTAGAGGCGGGGGGGCGGGATACGCAGTATTTT.

The rearrangement links TRBV19 to TRBJ1-5; the D gene is possibly TRBD1 (5 bases). Germline loops: CDR1 LNHDA, CDR2 SQIVND (reference sequence). V gave up 1 base and J gave up 2 bases, with 12 bases separating them. The CDR3 contains 16 residues. The CDR3 spells CASSIGSGIGNQPQHF. In nucleotides, the CDR3 is TGTGCCAGTAGTATAGGTTCAGGGATCGGCAATCAGCCCCAGCATTTT.

The table lists this clone with a few counts. The chain uses TRBV6-4 and TRBJ2-6, with 8 bases fitting TRBD1. V lost 5 bases, J lost 0 bases, and 3 bases stayed unmatched. Germline V CDR1 and CDR2: MRHNA, SNTAGT. This CDR3 has 16 amino acids. CDR3 residues: CASSMTGDSGANVLTF. Here the CDR3 DNA reads TGTGCCAGCAGTATGACAGGGGACTCTGGGGCCAACGTCCTGACTTTC.

The chain is built from TRBV7-2 and TRBJ1-3, with unresolved D. This CDR3 contains 15 residues. Trimming cost V 1 base and J 0 bases, with 7 bases left between them. Germline V gene data show CDR1 as SGHTA and CDR2 as FQGNSA. This chain's CDR3 is CASSLVEASGNTIYF. In DNA, the CDR3 is TGTGCCAGCAGCTTAGTTGAGGCCTCTGGAAACACCATATATTTT.

This chain joins TRBV4-1 and TRBJ2-1; the match to TRBD2 covers 8 bases. The germline V gene encodes CDR1 MGHRA and CDR2 YSYEKL. The CDR3 is 16 amino acids. The V gene end was trimmed by 4 bases and the J gene end by 0 bases; junction bases not matched to a gene: 5. The CDR3: CASSLRGGRSYNEQFF. Written as DNA, the CDR3 is TGCGCCAGCAGCCTTCGGGGGGGCCGCTCCTACAATGAGCAGTTCTTC.

This clone was picked up a small number of times. The chain links TRBV20-1 to TRBJ2-7; 7 positions match TRBD1. The J segment lost 4 bases and the V segment lost 6 bases, leaving 3 bases of the junction unmatched. CDR3 size: 11 residues. Germline CDR1 DFQATT, CDR2 SNEGSKA (reference sequence). The DNA of the CDR3 is TGCAGTGCCCAGACAGGGTACGAGCAGTACTTC. It specifies CSAQTGYEQYF.

V and J are TRBV29-1 and TRBJ1-2; a possible D gene is TRBD1 (6 bases). Trimming stripped 4 bases from V and 4 bases from J, with 13 bases between. This CDR3 contains 13 residues. Germline lookup yields CDR1 SQVTM and CDR2 ANQGSEA. Here the CDR3 reads CSVAVGQTYGYTF. The DNA of the CDR3 is TGCAGCGTTGCGGTCGGACAGACCTATGGCTACACCTTC.

The rearrangement joins TRBV18 to TRBJ1-5, with TRBD1 matching 11 bases. Germline V lookup: CDR1 KGHSH, CDR2 LQKENI. The trim removed 3 bases at V and 6 bases at J, leaving 7 bases unmatched. The CDR3 extends over 16 amino acids. The CDR3 coding sequence is TGTGCCAGCTCACCCCTCGGACAGGGGGCAGGTCAGCCCCAGCATTTT. Amino acids: CASSPLGQGAGQPQHF.

This clone showed up just a few times. The gene calls are TRBV10-1 and TRBJ1-2, with D perhaps matching TRBD1 (5 bases). Germline assignment: CDR1 WNHNN and CDR2 SYGVQD (reference sequence). This CDR3 is built from 15 residues. Deletions cut 2 bases from V and 1 base from J, with 11 bases between. CDR3 nucleotide sequence: TGCGCCAGCAGTGAGCCACAGGTAATTAACTATGGCTACACCTTC. Translated: CASSEPQVINYGYTF.